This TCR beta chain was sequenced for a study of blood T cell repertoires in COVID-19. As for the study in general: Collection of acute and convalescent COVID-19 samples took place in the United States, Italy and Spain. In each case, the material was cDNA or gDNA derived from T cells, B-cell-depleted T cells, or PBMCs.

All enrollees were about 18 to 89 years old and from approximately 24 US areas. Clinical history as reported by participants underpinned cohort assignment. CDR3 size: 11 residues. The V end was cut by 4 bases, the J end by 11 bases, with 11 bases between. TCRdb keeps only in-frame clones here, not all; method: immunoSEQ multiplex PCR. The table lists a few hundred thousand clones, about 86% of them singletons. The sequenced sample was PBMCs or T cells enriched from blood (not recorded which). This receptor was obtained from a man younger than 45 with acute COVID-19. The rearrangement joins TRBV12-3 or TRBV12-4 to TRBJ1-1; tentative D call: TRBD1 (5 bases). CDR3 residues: CASSYSRAAFF. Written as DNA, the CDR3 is TGTGCCAGCAGTTATTCCAGGGCGGCTTTCTTT.